This T cell receptor (beta chain) comes out of a study of T cell responses to AZD1222 COVID-19 vaccine. This clone was picked up many times. Some clones are missing from TCRdb's copy, which holds only in-frame ones; the method was immunoSEQ multiplex PCR. Counted here are 90,000 to 150,000 clones, approximately 90% occurring once; the ten biggest clones make up roughly 2.7%. CDR1 is SGHRS, CDR2 YFSETQ, per germline. Deletions cut 3 bases from V and 4 bases from J, with 8 bases between. The CDR3 has 13 residues. The chain links TRBV5-1 to TRBJ1-3, with a weak D call TRBD1 (6 bases). The specimen comprised peripheral blood, sampled 28 days after the second AZD1222 dose. The sequence was collected from an adult who received the AZD1222 COVID-19 vaccine. CDR3 bases: TGCGCCAGCAGCTGGGGGGCCGGAAACACCATATATTTT. Protein: CASSWGAGNTIYF.